These 23 T cell receptor beta chains came from one sample sequenced in a study of T and B cells in COVID-19 patients. BIOMED2 TRB-A/B primer pools were used in multiplex TRB PCR. One entry per CDR3 protein results from TCRdb running MiXCR on the multiplex PCR reads. The repertoire has thousands of distinct CDR3 sequences, about a quarter of them found once; the top ten carry 12%. TRB was amplified from approximately 250-500 ng of blood genomic DNA. What was sequenced was blood. The source of these receptors is a human donor with active COVID-19.

A note on this clonotype: A much larger clone differs from this one at a single base, so this may be a read error. The chain carries TRBV18 and TRBJ1-5; possible D gene TRBD1, 6 bases. The CDR3 has 15 residues. The germline gives CDR1 KGHSH, CDR2 LQKENI. V lost 3 bases to trimming and J lost 1 base, with 10 bases between them. The CDR3 nucleotides are TGTGCCAGCTCACCCCTGGGGGCAAGCAATCAGCCCCAGCATTTT. Translation gives CASSPLGASNQPQHF.

In regard to this clonotype: A read error is possible here, since a much larger clone lies one base away. The gene calls are TRBV27 and TRBJ2-7; possible D gene TRBD1, 6 bases. CDR3 length equals 13 residues. Trimming took 4 bases from V and 5 from J, leaving 12 bases between them. Germline V CDR1 and CDR2: MNHEY, SMNVEV (reference sequence). In DNA form, the CDR3 reads TGTGCCAGCAGTTCGACAGGTACCCACGAGCAGTACTTC. It is translated as CASSSTGTHEQYF.

Concerning this clonotype itself: Just one base apart from a much larger clone, this may be a read error. The genes are TRBV27 and TRBJ1-1; D remains unclear. The length of the CDR3 is 15 residues. Germline CDR1 and CDR2: MNHEY and SMNVEV (reference sequence). DNA for the CDR3: TGTGTCACCTTCCGTCAGAGGAGTATGAACACTGAAGCTTTCTTT. It encodes CVTFRQRSMNTEAFF.

Sample share makes this clonotype medium-sized (0.01 to 0.1%). The chain joins TRBV15 to TRBJ1-3, with D possibly TRBD1 on 5 matching bases. Germline V lookup: CDR1 LNHNV, CDR2 YYDKDF (reference sequence). Trimming removed 7 bases from V and 9 bases from J, with 16 bases in between. CDR3 length: 13 residues. The CDR3: CATTEGALGTIYF. CDR3 bases: TGTGCCACCACCGAAGGGGCTCTCGGCACCATATATTTT.

This clonotype turned up a few times. The CDR3 loop is CASSFGGAWGDTQYF. CDR3 in DNA: TGCGCCAGCAGCTTCGGGGGGGCGTGGGGAGATACGCAGTATTTT. This sequence joins TRBV5-1 and TRBJ2-3, with 8 bases lining up with TRBD2. Germline V gene data show CDR1 as SGHRS and CDR2 as YFSETQ. CDR3 length: 15 amino acids. The trim removed 2 bases at V and 5 bases at J, leaving 7 bases unmatched.

This chain joins TRBV11-2 and TRBJ1-2; D not certain. The CDR3 is 15 residues long. Trimming took 4 bases from V and 5 from J, leaving 17 bases between them. Germline V gene lookup returns CDR1 SGHAT and CDR2 FQNNGV. For the CDR3, the DNA is TGTGCCAGCAGCTCCCCCCGTAGAGATCGTTATGGCTACACCTTC. Translation gives CASSSPRRDRYGYTF.

The genes are TRBV7-2 and TRBJ1-1; D perhaps matches TRBD1 (6 bases). Trimming stripped 5 bases from V and 4 bases from J, with 14 bases between. There are 14 residues in the CDR3. Germline V CDR1 and CDR2: SGHTA, FQGNSA. The CDR3 reads CASSPEWGATEAFF. The CDR3, as DNA: TGTGCCAGCAGCCCGGAGTGGGGGGCCACTGAAGCTTTCTTT.

CDR3: CASSSRINVLNEQFF. The CDR3 DNA follows: TGTGCCAGCAGCTCGAGAATAAATGTCTTGAATGAGCAGTTCTTC. The genes are TRBV5-6 and TRBJ2-1; D not resolved. The V end lost 3 bases, the J end lost 7 bases, and 17 bases lay between the germline ends. The germline gives CDR1 SGHDT, CDR2 YYEEEE. The CDR3 is 15 residues long.

This clonotype turned up a few times. J is TRBJ1-1 and V is TRBV6-2 or TRBV6-3, with 10 bases that match TRBD1. V gave up 3 bases and J gave up 5 bases; unmatched junction bases: 3. Germline assignment: CDR1 MNHEY and CDR2 SVGEGT. The CDR3 consists of 14 residues. CDR3 DNA: TGTGCCAGCAGTTATCGACAGGGGGCTACTGAAGCTTTCTTT. Its protein product is CASSYRQGATEAFF.

This clonotype was picked up one time. The V call is TRBV12-3 or TRBV12-4, the J call TRBJ2-2, with 8 bases that match TRBD1. With V trimmed by 6 bases and J by 6 bases, 6 bases remained unmatched. This CDR3 region has 14 residues. CDR3 sequence: CASRQGDWAGELFF. CDR3 nucleotides: TGTGCCAGCAGACAGGGGGATTGGGCCGGGGAGCTGTTTTTT.

This clonotype ranks as medium-sized. The chain employs TRBV27 and TRBJ2-1; D unresolved. This CDR3 is built from 13 residues. V lost 4 bases to trimming and J lost 12 bases, with 16 bases between them. The germline gives CDR1 MNHEY, CDR2 SMNVEV (reference sequence). The CDR3 DNA reads TGTGCCAGCAGTTCGCGGCCGTTAGGTTGGCAGTTCTTC. Encoded protein: CASSSRPLGWQFF.

The V gene is TRBV6-1, the J gene TRBJ2-7, with D possibly TRBD1 on 6 matching bases. The length of the CDR3 is 14 residues. CDR1 is MNHNS and CDR2 is SASEGT in the germline V gene. V was clipped by 3 bases and J by 5 bases, with 14 bases between them. Here the CDR3 reads CASSDTGPVDEQYF. CDR3 DNA: TGTGCCAGCAGTGATACAGGGCCGGTGGACGAGCAGTACTTC.

This clonotype qualifies as medium-sized (0.01 to 0.1%). J is TRBJ2-1 and V is TRBV24-1, with 7 bases that match TRBD1. Germline-derived CDR1 and CDR2 are KGHDR and SFDVKD. Losses at the gene ends were 3 bases for V and 12 bases for J; bases not matched to a gene: 10. This CDR3 spans 14 amino acids. The CDR3 spells CATSDQQGPAGQFF. In DNA form, the CDR3 reads TGTGCCACCAGTGATCAACAGGGGCCCGCGGGGCAGTTCTTC.

As regards this clonotype: Possible read error: a much larger clone is one base away. The CDR3 nucleotides read TGTGCCACCAGCGGGCAGGGTGCTCAGCTCCAGCATTTT. Residues: CATSGQGAQLQHF. The chain carries TRBV15 and TRBJ1-5; a possible D gene is TRBD1 (5 bases). Germline assignment: CDR1 LNHNV and CDR2 YYDKDF (reference sequence). This CDR3 has 13 residues. Combining the CDR3 with reference TRBV15 and TRBJ1-5 gives the whole variable domain DAMVIQNPRYQVTQFGKPVTLSCSQTLNHNVMYWYQQKSSQAPKLLFHYYDKDFNNEADTPDNFQSRRPNTSFCFLDIRSPGLGDTAMYLCATSGQGAQLQHFGDGTRLSIL.

The chain recombines TRBV4-1 with TRBJ2-7; D not certain. The CDR3 covers 15 residues. In germline, CDR1 is MGHRA, CDR2 YSYEKL. Trimming pared 1 base from V and 0 bases from J, leaving 10 bases between. This CDR3 is CASSQVAGSSYEQYF. CDR3 coding DNA: TGCGCCAGCAGCCAAGTCGCTGGGTCCTCCTACGAGCAGTACTTC.

CDR3 residues: CASSPKLGPGYGYTF. The CDR3 DNA reads TGTGCCAGCAGTCCTAAACTGGGCCCGGGGTATGGCTACACCTTC. The gene calls are TRBV27 and TRBJ1-2; D gene uncertain. V was shortened by 5 bases and J by 5 bases, with 18 bases between the two germline ends. The CDR3 has 15 residues. Per the germline V gene, CDR1 is MNHEY and CDR2 is SMNVEV (reference sequence).

This clonotype has a handful of counts. The chain's CDR3 is CAWSLQGFGTEAFF. CDR3 sequence (DNA): TGTGCCTGGAGTTTACAGGGGTTTGGCACTGAAGCTTTCTTT. The rearrangement uses TRBV30 and TRBJ1-1, with 7 bases lining up with TRBD1. The CDR3 sequence is 14 residues long. Germline V gives CDR1 GTSNPN, CDR2 SVGIG (reference sequence). Germline trimming cut 2 bases from V and 4 bases from J; bases unmatched to any gene: 7.

This clonotype came up a few times. The gene calls are TRBV18 and TRBJ1-2, with a tentative D call TRBD1 (5 bases). Per the germline V gene, CDR1 is KGHSH and CDR2 is LQKENI. The CDR3 totals 14 residues. V lost 3 bases, J lost 3 bases, and 11 bases lay in between. This CDR3 reads CASSPRQGDYGYTF. In nucleotides, the CDR3 is TGTGCCAGCTCACCCCGCCAGGGCGACTATGGCTACACCTTC.

This clonotype was picked up one time. V gene TRBV7-2 combines with J gene TRBJ2-7; 11 positions match TRBD2. The trim removed 2 bases at V and 2 bases at J, leaving 5 bases unmatched. The CDR3 has 16 amino acids. CDR1 is SGHTA, CDR2 FQGNSA, per germline. The CDR3 spells CASSLTLAGGPYEQYF. The CDR3, as DNA: TGTGCCAGCAGCTTAACCCTAGCGGGGGGACCCTACGAGCAGTACTTC. Full variable domain (outside the CDR3, taken from reference TRBV7-2 and TRBJ2-7): GAGVSQSPSNKVTEKGKDVELRCDPISGHTALYWYRQSLGQGLEFLIYFQGNSAPDKSGLPSDRFSAERTGGSVSTLTIQRTQQEDSAVYLCASSLTLAGGPYEQYFGPGTRLTVT.

This rearrangement joins TRBV12-3 or TRBV12-4 to TRBJ1-1; TRBD1 might be the D (5 bases). The CDR3 totals 16 residues. Deletions cut 3 bases from V and 1 base from J, with 15 bases between. CDR3 nucleotide sequence: TGTGCCAGCAGTTTTCTAGCGGGGGGGAGGAACACTGAAGCTTTCTTT. It is translated as CASSFLAGGRNTEAFF.

The V and J genes are TRBV14 and TRBJ2-7; the match to TRBD1 covers 9 bases. CDR1 is SGHDN and CDR2 is FVKESK in the germline V gene. The CDR3 spans 15 residues. V lost 4 bases and J lost 0; bases outside the gene matches: 4. CDR3 loop: CASSRDRVPSYEQYF. The CDR3 DNA reads as TGTGCCAGCAGCCGGGACAGGGTTCCCTCCTACGAGCAGTACTTC.

V usage is TRBV20-1 and J usage is TRBJ2-5; perhaps D is TRBD1 or TRBD2 (6 bases each). Germline CDR1 reads DFQATT; CDR2 reads SNEGSKA (reference sequence). The CDR3 loop spans 13 amino acids. CDR3 in amino acids: CSPVEGGQETQYF. CDR3 coding DNA: TGCAGCCCCGTTGAGGGGGGCCAAGAGACCCAGTACTTC.

The rearrangement joins TRBV12-3 or TRBV12-4 to TRBJ2-1; D is ambiguous. V lost 4 bases, J lost 4 bases, and 32 bases lay in between. CDR3 length: 21 residues. CDR3 DNA sequence: TGTGCCAGCAGTTACTCCTTGGACGGCCACGAATTTCTGGCCGCATACAATGAGCAGTTCTTC. It yields the protein CASSYSLDGHEFLAAYNEQFF.